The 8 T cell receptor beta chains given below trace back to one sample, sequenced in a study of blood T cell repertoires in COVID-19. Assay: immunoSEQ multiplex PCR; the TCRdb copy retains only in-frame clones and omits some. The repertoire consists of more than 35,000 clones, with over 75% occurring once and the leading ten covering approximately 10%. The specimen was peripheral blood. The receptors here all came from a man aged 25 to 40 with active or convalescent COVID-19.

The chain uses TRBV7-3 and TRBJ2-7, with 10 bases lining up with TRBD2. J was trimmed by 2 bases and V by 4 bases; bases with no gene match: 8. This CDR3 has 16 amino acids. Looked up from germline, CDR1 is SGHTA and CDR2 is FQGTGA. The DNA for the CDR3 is TGTGCCAGCAGCTGGGATAGCGGGAGGCCCCCCTACGAGCAGTACGTC. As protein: CASSWDSGRPPYEQYV.

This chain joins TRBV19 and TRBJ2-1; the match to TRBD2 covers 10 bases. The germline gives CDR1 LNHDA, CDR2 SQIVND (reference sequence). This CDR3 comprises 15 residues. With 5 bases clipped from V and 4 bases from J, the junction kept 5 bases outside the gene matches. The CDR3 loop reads CASSVGLAAYNEQFF. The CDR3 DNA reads TGTGCCAGTAGTGTCGGACTAGCGGCTTACAATGAGCAGTTCTTC.

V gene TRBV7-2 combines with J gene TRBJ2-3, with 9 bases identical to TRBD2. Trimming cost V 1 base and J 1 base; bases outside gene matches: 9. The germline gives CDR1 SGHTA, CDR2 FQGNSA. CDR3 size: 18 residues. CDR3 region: CASSLVWASGTRTDTQYF. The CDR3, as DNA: TGTGCCAGCAGCTTAGTGTGGGCTAGCGGGACCCGCACAGATACGCAGTATTTT.

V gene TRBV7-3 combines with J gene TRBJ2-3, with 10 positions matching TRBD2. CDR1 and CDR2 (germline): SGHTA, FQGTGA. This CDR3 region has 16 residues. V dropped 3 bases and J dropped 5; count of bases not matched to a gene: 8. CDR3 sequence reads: CASSFSGGALGDTQYF. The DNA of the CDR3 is TGTGCCAGCAGCTTCAGCGGGGGGGCTTTGGGAGATACGCAGTATTTT.

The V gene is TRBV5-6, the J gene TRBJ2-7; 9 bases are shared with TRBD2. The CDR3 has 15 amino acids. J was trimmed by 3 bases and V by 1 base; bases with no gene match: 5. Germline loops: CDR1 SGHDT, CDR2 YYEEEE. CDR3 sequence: CASSLLAGTLYEQYV. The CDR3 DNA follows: TGTGCCAGCAGCTTGCTAGCGGGAACTCTCTACGAGCAGTACGTC.

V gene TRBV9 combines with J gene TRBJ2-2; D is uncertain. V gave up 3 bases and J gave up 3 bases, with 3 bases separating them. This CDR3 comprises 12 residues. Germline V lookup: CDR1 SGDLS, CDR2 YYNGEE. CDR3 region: CASSADTGELFF. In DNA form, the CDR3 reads TGTGCCAGCAGCGCAGACACCGGGGAGCTGTTTTTT.

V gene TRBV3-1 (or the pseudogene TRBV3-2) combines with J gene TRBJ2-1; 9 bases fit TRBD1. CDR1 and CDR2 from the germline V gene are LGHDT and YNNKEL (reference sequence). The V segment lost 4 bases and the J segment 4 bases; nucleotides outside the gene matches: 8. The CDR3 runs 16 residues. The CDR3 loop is CASSPEPGTGYNEQFF. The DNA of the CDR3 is TGTGCCAGCAGCCCGGAACCCGGGACAGGGTACAATGAGCAGTTCTTC.

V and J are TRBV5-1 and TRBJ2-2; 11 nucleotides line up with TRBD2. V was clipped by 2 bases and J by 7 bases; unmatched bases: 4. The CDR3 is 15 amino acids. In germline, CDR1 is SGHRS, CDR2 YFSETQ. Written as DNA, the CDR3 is TGCGCCAGCAGCTTCGCTAGCGGGGGGTTCGGGGAGCTGTTTTTT. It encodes CASSFASGGFGELFF.